This T cell receptor (beta chain) emerged from a study of T-cell memory formation after mild COVID-19. Study-wide points: Clones shrinking from day 15 to 85 showed even CD4/CD8 mixes; later expanders tilted CD4+.

TCRdb itself ran the 5' RACE reads through MiXCR, one entry per CDR3 protein. The sample shows approximately 410,000 distinct CDR3 sequences, more than 20% of them seen only once. This clonotype was observed a handful of times. Its antigen is unidentified. The germline CDR1 and CDR2 sequences are KGHDR and SFDVKD. This CDR3 comprises 16 residues. With V trimmed by 3 bases and J by 4 bases, 10 bases remained unmatched. This TCR derives from an adult woman who had mild COVID-19 (a few samples of this study predate the infection). Cell type and time point are not known. Sequenced sample: PBMCs or a T cell subset sorted from them (not recorded which). The chain joins TRBV24-1 to TRBJ1-1; TRBD1 matches at 7 bases. The CDR3 nucleotides are TGTGCCACCAGTGATGCAGGGGGAGGTCGAACCACTGAAGCTTTCTTT. It translates to CATSDAGGGRTTEAFF.